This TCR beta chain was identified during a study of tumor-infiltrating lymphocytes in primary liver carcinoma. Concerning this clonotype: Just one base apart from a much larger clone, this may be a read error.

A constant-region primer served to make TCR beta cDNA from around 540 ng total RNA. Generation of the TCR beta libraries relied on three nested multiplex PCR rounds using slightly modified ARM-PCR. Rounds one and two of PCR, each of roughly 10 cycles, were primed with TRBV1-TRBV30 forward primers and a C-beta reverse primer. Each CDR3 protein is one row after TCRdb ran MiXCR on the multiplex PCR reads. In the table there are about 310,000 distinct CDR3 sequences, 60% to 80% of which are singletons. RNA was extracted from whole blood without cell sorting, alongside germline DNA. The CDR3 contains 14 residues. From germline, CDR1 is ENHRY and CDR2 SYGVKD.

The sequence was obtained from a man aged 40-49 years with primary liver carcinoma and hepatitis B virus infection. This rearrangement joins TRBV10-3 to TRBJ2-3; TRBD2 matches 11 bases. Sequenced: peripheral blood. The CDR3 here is CATLGTSGPDTQSF. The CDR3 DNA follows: TGTGCCACACTTGGGACTAGCGGCCCAGATACGCAGTCTTTT.